This T cell receptor beta chain was observed in a study of tumor and adjacent non-tumor tissue in lung cancer. Findings and limits, study-wide: In normal lung, the top 100 clones were significantly more dominant than in tumor.

TCRbeta libraries were built with three rounds of nested PCR, modified from ARM-PCR. Each CDR3 protein is one row after TCRdb ran MiXCR on the multiplex PCR reads. The table records approximately 100,000 distinct CDR3 sequences, about 60% of them present only once. No cell sorting was done before RNA was extracted from the tissue. This non-tumor lung sample came from over 3 cm beyond the tumor edge. This clonotype was detected only once. Its antigen is not known. At one of its ends the junction is not consistent with the germline gene, which may arise from a read error. The TCR was taken from a man under 40 with non-small cell lung cancer. The sequenced material came from distant non-tumor lung tissue.

The CDR3 DNA is TGTGCCAGCAGCCCGGACAGGGCTGATGCTTTCTTT. It translates to CASSPDRADAFF. The chain links TRBV12-3 or TRBV12-4 to TRBJ1-1, with 8 bases matching TRBD1. The CDR3 consists of 12 residues.